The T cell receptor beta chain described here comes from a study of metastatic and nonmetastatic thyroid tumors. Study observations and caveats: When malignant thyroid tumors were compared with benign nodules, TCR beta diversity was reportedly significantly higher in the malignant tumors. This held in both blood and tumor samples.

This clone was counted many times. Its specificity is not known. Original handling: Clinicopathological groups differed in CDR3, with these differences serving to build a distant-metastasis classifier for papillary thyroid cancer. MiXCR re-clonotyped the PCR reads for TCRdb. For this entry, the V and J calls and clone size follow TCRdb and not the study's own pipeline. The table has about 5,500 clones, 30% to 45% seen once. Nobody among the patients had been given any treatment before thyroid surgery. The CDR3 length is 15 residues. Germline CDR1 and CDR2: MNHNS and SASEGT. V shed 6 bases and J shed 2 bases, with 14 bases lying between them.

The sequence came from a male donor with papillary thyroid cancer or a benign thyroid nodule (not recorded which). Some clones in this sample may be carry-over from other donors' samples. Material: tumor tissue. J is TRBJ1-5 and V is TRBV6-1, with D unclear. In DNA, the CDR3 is TGTGCCAGCAGCCTCGAAGGGTCGGGCAATCAGCCCCAGCATTTT. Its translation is CASSLEGSGNQPQHF.